This TCR beta chain was obtained from a study of blood T cell repertoires in COVID-19. Overall study context: The samples span acute and convalescent COVID-19 from the United States, Italy and Spain. PBMCs, B-cell-depleted T cells, or T cells were the source of the cDNA or gDNA that made up the material.

In the study's own analysis: Reference gene primer amplification yielded estimated nucleated cell counts. Sequencing was performed with immunoSEQ multiplex PCR; in TCRdb, only in-frame clones are kept and a portion is missing. V, J and clone size reflect that table, while D and trimming were determined from the DNA. The table includes about 230,000 clones, roughly 80% detected once. The germline V gene has CDR1 SGHRS and CDR2 YFSETQ. J gave up 4 bases and V 0 bases, and 9 bases lay outside the gene matches. The length of the CDR3 is 17 residues. Participants' reported clinical history set cohort assignment.

What was sequenced was PBMCs or T cells enriched from blood (not recorded which). The sequence was collected from a man between 60 and 75 years old who had recovered from COVID-19. The chain combines TRBV5-1 with TRBJ2-3, with TRBD2 identical over 9 bases. CDR3 loop: CASSLGGGASRADTQYF. DNA for the CDR3: TGCGCCAGCAGCTTGGGCGGGGGGGCCTCTAGGGCAGATACGCAGTATTTT.